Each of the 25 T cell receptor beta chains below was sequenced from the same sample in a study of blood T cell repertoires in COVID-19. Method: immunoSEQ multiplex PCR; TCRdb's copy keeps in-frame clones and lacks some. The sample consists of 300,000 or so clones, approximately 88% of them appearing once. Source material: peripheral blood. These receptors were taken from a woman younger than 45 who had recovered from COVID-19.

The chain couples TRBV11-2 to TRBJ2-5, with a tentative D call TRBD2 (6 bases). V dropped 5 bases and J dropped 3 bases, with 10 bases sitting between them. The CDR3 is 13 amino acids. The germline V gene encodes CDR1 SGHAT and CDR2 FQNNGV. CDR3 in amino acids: CASSQRAEETQYF. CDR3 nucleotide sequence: TGTGCCAGCAGCCAGCGGGCGGAAGAGACCCAGTACTTC.

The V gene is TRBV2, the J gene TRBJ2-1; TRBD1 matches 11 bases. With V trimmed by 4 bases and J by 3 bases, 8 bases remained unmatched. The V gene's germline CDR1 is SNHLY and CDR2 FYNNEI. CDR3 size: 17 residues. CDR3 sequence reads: CASSGQTGTGGYNEQFF. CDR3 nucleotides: TGTGCCAGCAGTGGCCAAACCGGGACAGGGGGCTACAATGAGCAGTTCTTC.

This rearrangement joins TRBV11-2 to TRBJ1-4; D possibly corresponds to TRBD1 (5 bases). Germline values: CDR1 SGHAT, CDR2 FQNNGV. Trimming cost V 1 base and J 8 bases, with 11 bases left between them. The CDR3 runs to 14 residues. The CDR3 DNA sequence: TGTGCCAGCAGCTTAGTCCAACGGGGGGAAAAACTGTTTTTT. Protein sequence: CASSLVQRGEKLFF.

The CDR3 bases are TGTGCCAGCAGTGCCCCGGGGCAAGAGACCCAGTACTTC. It specifies CASSAPGQETQYF. The V and J genes are TRBV28 and TRBJ2-5, with a tentative D call TRBD2 (5 bases). This CDR3 region has 13 residues. The germline CDR1 and CDR2 sequences are MDHEN and SYDVKM. V was clipped by 5 bases and J by 2 bases, with 9 bases between them.

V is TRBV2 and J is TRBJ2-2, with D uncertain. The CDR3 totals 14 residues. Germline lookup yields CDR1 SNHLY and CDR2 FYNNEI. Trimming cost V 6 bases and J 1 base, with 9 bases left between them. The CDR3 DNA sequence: TGTGCCAGCAGATTACAGCTGAACACCGGGGAGCTGTTTTTT. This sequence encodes CASRLQLNTGELFF.

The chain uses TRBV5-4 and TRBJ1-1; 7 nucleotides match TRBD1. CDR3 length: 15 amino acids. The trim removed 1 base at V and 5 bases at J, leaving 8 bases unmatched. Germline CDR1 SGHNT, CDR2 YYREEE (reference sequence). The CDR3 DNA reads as TGTGCCAGCAGCTTGTCGGGCAGGGGGGAGACTGAAGCTTTCTTT. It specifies CASSLSGRGETEAFF.

The CDR3 DNA follows: TGTGCCACCAGTGATTTCGGGCAGGGAAACAATGAGCAGTTCTTC. Translating it yields CATSDFGQGNNEQFF. The V and J genes are TRBV24-1 and TRBJ2-1; D possibly corresponds to TRBD1 (5 bases). V gave up 1 base and J gave up 5 bases, with 11 bases separating them. In germline, CDR1 is KGHDR, CDR2 SFDVKD. The CDR3 loop spans 15 amino acids.

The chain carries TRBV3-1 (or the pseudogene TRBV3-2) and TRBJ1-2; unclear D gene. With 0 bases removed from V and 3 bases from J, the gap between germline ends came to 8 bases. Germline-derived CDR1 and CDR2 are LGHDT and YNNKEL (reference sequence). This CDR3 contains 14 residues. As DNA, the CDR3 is TGTGCCAGCAGCCAAGATCGGGGTTACTATGGCTACACCTTC. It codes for CASSQDRGYYGYTF.

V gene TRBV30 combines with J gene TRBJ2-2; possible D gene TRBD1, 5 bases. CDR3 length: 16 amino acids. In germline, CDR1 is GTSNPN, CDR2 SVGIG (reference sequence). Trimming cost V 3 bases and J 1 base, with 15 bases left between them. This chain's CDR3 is CAWRISGAVNTGELFF. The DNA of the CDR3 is TGTGCCTGGAGAATAAGTGGGGCAGTGAACACCGGGGAGCTGTTTTTT.

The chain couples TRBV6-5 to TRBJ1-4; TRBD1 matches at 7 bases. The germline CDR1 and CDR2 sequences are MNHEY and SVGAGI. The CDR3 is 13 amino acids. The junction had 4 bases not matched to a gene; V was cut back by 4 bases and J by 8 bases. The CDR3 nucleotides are TGTGCCAGCAGTTCCCCGGGACAGGAAAAACTGTTTTTT. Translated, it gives CASSSPGQEKLFF.

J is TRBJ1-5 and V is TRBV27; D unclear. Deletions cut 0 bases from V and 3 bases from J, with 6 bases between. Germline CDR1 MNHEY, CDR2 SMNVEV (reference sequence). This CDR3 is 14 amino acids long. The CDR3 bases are TGTGCCAGCAGTTTATCCGGGGACAATCAGCCCCAGCATTTT. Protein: CASSLSGDNQPQHF.

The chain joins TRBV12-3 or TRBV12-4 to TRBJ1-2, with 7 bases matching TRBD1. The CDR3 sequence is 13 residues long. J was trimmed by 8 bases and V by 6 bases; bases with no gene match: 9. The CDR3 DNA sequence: TGTGCCAGCAGGCCTACAGGGGCTAGGGGCTACACCTTC. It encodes CASRPTGARGYTF.

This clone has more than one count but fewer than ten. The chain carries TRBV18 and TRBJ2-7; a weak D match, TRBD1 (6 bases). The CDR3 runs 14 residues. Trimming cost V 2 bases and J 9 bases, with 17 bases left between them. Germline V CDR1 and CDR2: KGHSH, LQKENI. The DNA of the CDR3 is TGTGCCAGCTCACCATTGGGACGACAGGACCCGCAGTACTTC. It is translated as CASSPLGRQDPQYF. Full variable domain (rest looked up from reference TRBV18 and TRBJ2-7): NAGVMQNPRHLVRRRGQEARLRCSPMKGHSHVYWYRQLPEEGLKFMVYLQKENIIDESGMPKERFSAEFPKEGPSILRIQQVVRGDSAAYFCASSPLGRQDPQYFGPGTRLTVT.

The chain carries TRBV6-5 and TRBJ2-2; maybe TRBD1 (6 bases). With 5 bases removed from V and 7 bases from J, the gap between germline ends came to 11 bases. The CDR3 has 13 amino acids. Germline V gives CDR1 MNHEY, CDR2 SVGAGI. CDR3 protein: CASSTLGGGELFF. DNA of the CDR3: TGTGCCAGCAGTACTCTAGGGGGCGGGGAGCTGTTTTTT.

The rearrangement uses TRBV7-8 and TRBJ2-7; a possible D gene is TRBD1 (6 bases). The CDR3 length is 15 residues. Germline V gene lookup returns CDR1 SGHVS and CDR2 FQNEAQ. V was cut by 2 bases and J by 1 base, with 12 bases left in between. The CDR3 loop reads CASSLSGTLSYEQYF. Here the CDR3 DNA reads TGTGCCAGCAGCTTATCCGGGACACTTTCCTACGAGCAGTACTTC.

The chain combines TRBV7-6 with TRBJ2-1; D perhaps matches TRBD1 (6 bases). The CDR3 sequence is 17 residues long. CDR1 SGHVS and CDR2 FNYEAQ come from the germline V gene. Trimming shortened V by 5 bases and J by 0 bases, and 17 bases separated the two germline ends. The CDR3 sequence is CASSDRIQGYSYNEQFF. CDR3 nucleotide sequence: TGTGCCAGCAGCGACCGTATACAGGGTTACTCCTACAATGAGCAGTTCTTC.

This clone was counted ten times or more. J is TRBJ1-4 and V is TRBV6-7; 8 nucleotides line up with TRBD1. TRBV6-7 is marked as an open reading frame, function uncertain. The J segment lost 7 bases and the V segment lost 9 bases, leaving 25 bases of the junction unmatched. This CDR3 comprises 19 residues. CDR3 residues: CASLRPPGQAKGGIEKLFF. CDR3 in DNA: TGTGCCAGTCTGAGGCCGCCGGGACAGGCAAAGGGGGGTATTGAAAAACTGTTTTTT.

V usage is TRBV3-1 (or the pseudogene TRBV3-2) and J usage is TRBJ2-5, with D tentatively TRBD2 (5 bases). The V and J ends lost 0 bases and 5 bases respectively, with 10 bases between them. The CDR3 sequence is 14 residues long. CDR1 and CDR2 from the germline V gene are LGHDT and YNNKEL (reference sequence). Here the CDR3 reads CASSQDPSLETQYF. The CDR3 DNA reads TGTGCCAGCAGCCAAGATCCTAGCCTGGAGACCCAGTACTTC.

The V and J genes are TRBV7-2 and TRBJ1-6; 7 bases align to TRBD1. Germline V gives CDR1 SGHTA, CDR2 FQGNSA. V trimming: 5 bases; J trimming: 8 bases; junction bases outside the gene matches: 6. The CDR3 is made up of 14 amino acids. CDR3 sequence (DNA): TGTGCCAGCAGCGTAACCGGGACAGATTCACCCCTCCACTTT. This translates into CASSVTGTDSPLHF.

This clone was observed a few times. DNA for the CDR3: TGTGCCAGCAGCCCAGCAGCAGGGGATTATAGCGAGCAGTACTTC. Its translation: CASSPAAGDYSEQYF. The chain recombines TRBV7-6 with TRBJ2-7; tentative D call: TRBD1 (6 bases). The CDR3 extends over 15 amino acids. CDR1 SGHVS and CDR2 FNYEAQ come from the germline V gene. V shed 5 bases and J shed 6 bases, with 20 bases lying between them.

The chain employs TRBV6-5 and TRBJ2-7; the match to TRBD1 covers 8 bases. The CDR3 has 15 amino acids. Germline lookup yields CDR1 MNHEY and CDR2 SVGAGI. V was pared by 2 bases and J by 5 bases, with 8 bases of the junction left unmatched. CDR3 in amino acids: CASSYVIGQGNEQYF. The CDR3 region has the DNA TGTGCCAGCAGTTACGTTATAGGACAGGGTAACGAGCAGTACTTC.

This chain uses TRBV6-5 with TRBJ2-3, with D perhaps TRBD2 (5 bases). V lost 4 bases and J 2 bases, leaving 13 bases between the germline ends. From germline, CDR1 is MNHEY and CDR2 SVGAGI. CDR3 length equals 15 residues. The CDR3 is CASSSDGGYTDTQYF. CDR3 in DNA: TGTGCCAGCAGTTCGGACGGAGGATACACAGATACGCAGTATTTT.

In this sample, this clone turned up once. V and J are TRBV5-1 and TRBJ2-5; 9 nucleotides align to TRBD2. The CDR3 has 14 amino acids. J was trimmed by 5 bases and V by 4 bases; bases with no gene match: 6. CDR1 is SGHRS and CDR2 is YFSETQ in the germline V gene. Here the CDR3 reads CASSAGTSSETQYF. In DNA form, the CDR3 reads TGCGCCAGCAGCGCCGGGACTAGCTCGGAGACCCAGTACTTC.

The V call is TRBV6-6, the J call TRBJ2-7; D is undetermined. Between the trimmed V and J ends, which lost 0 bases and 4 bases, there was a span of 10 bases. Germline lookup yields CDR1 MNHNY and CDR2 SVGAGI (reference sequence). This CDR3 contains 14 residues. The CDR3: CASSYSYRKYEQYF. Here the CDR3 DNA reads TGTGCCAGCAGTTACTCTTACAGAAAGTACGAGCAGTACTTC.

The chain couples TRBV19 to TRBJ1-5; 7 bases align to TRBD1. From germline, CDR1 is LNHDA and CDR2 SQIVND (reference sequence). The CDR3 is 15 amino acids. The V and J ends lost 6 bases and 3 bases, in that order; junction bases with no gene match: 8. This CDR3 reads CASRNRGAYNQPQHF. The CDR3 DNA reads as TGTGCCAGTAGGAACAGGGGCGCTTACAATCAGCCCCAGCATTTT.